The rows below give T cell receptor beta chains drawn from one sample of a study of T cell repertoires in cytomegalovirus infection. These receptors' targets are unknown. TCRdb independently ran MiXCR on the reads; one entry per CDR3 protein. Among around 900,000 distinct CDR3 sequences, around a third were seen once, and the ten largest hold around 15%. This specimen consisted of cultured CD8+ T cells from PBMCs, obtained from culture after CMV antigen stimulation. These receptors were taken from a human donor in good health (CMV status not recorded). Some clones in this sample may be carry-over from other donors' samples. Both conserved end residues are part of each CDR3. D genes are given only for firm matches. For some rows the clone size is stated as once, few or many, or as a class when expanded; others skip it.

v_call: TRBV7-4; j_call: TRBJ1-1; d_call: TRBD1; clone_size: .; cdr3_nt: TGTGCCAGCAGCTTAGTATTGCGGCAGGGGGACTCGAACACTGAAGCTTTCTTT; cdr3_aa: CASSLVLRQGDSNTEAFF
v_call: TRBV5-5; j_call: TRBJ1-1; d_call: .; clone_size: few; cdr3_nt: TGTGCCAGCAGCTTGGCCGGGTCAGGGGCGGGCACTGAAGCTTTCTTT; cdr3_aa: CASSLAGSGAGTEAFF
v_call: TRBV2; j_call: TRBJ2-1; d_call: .; clone_size: .; cdr3_nt: TGTGCCAGCAGTGCACTAGCAAAAGCCTACAATGAGCAGTTCTTC; cdr3_aa: CASSALAKAYNEQFF
v_call: TRBV6-6; j_call: TRBJ2-4; d_call: .; clone_size: .; cdr3_nt: TGTGCCAGCAACCTGCGCGCAGGAGGAGTAGCCAAAAACATTCAGTACTTC; cdr3_aa: CASNLRAGGVAKNIQYF
v_call: TRBV27; j_call: TRBJ1-2; d_call: .; clone_size: once; cdr3_nt: TGTGCCAGCAGTTTAGGGGGGGCTTGTGGCTACACCTTC; cdr3_aa: CASSLGGACGYTF
v_call: TRBV7-6; j_call: TRBJ1-1; d_call: .; clone_size: few; cdr3_nt: TGTGCCAGCAGCTACCTTTACGGGCCGTCAGGGATGAACACTGAAGCTTTCTTT; cdr3_aa: CASSYLYGPSGMNTEAFF
v_call: TRBV7-9; j_call: TRBJ1-4; d_call: .; clone_size: .; cdr3_nt: TGTGCCAGCAGCCCCCCCCTAAGGGGAGCTAATGAAAAACTGTTTTTT; cdr3_aa: CASSPPLRGANEKLFF
v_call: TRBV7-2; j_call: TRBJ2-5; d_call: .; clone_size: many; cdr3_nt: TGTGCCAGCAGCCGGGTAGGGGCCGTTTGGACCCAGTACTTC; cdr3_aa: CASSRVGAVWTQYF
v_call: TRBV7-8; j_call: TRBJ2-5; d_call: .; clone_size: many; cdr3_nt: TGTGCCAGCAGCTTTAGGGACGGGGCCGTCCCACAAGAGACCCAGTACTTC; cdr3_aa: CASSFRDGAVPQETQYF
v_call: TRBV9; j_call: TRBJ1-2; d_call: .; clone_size: .; cdr3_nt: TGTGCCAGCAGCGTATCGAGACAGACCCGAGACTATGGCTACACCTTC; cdr3_aa: CASSVSRQTRDYGYTF
v_call: TRBV6-6; j_call: TRBJ1-1; d_call: .; clone_size: .; cdr3_nt: TGTGCCAGCAGAGACGCCAGGGGTACTGAAGCTTTCTTT; cdr3_aa: CASRDARGTEAFF
v_call: TRBV27; j_call: TRBJ2-5; d_call: .; clone_size: .; cdr3_nt: TGTGCCAGCAGTTTGGCTAGCGTGGAGACCCAGTACTTC; cdr3_aa: CASSLASVETQYF
v_call: TRBV13; j_call: TRBJ2-1; d_call: .; clone_size: few; cdr3_nt: TGTGCCAGCAGCTTAGATAGGGGAAGGGACAATGAGCAGTTCTTC; cdr3_aa: CASSLDRGRDNEQFF
v_call: TRBV28; j_call: TRBJ1-5; d_call: .; clone_size: .; cdr3_nt: TGTGCCAGCAGTCTCGGACAGTTTAATAGCAATCAGCCCCAGCATTTT; cdr3_aa: CASSLGQFNSNQPQHF
v_call: TRBV7-6; j_call: TRBJ2-1; d_call: TRBD2; clone_size: .; cdr3_nt: TGTGCCAGCAGCCCCAGGACCCTCATCCTAGCGGGATCCCCCCATGAGCAGTTCTTC; cdr3_aa: CASSPRTLILAGSPHEQFF
v_call: TRBV4-1; j_call: TRBJ2-3; d_call: TRBD2; clone_size: .; cdr3_nt: TGCGCCAGCAGCCAAGAGGGACTAGCGGACACAGATACGCAGTATTTT; cdr3_aa: CASSQEGLADTDTQYF
v_call: TRBV29-1; j_call: TRBJ1-2; d_call: TRBD1; clone_size: .; cdr3_nt: TGCAGCGTTGCTGGGACAGGGGCCTATGGCTACACCTTC; cdr3_aa: CSVAGTGAYGYTF
v_call: TRBV19; j_call: TRBJ1-1; d_call: .; clone_size: .; cdr3_nt: TGTGCCAGTAGTACCTGGGAGGGCATGAACACTGAAGCTTTCTTT; cdr3_aa: CASSTWEGMNTEAFF
v_call: TRBV7-6; j_call: TRBJ2-1; d_call: .; clone_size: few; cdr3_nt: TGTGCCAGCAGCCCGTACAAGGGGAATGAGCAGTTCTTC; cdr3_aa: CASSPYKGNEQFF
v_call: TRBV13; j_call: TRBJ1-5; d_call: TRBD1; clone_size: .; cdr3_nt: TGTGCCAGCAGCTTGTCAGACAGGGGAAATCAGCCCCAGCATTTT; cdr3_aa: CASSLSDRGNQPQHF
v_call: TRBV12-5; j_call: TRBJ2-7; d_call: TRBD1; clone_size: many; cdr3_nt: TGTGCTAGTGGTTTGCCGCAACAGGGGACCTACGAGCAGTACTTC; cdr3_aa: CASGLPQQGTYEQYF
v_call: TRBV2; j_call: TRBJ1-1; d_call: .; clone_size: few; cdr3_nt: TGTGCCAGCAGTGAGCCGGGACTGGGGAACACTGAAGCTTTCTTT; cdr3_aa: CASSEPGLGNTEAFF
v_call: TRBV5-1; j_call: TRBJ2-3; d_call: TRBD1; clone_size: .; cdr3_nt: TGCGCCAGCAGCCCAAGACAGGGGGCACAAACAGATACGCAGTATTTT; cdr3_aa: CASSPRQGAQTDTQYF
v_call: TRBV19; j_call: TRBJ1-1; d_call: .; clone_size: .; cdr3_nt: TGTGCCAGTAGTATCGCCTTATGGGGGAACACTGAAGCTTTCTTT; cdr3_aa: CASSIALWGNTEAFF
v_call: TRBV15; j_call: TRBJ2-7; d_call: .; clone_size: .; cdr3_nt: TGTGCCACCAGTCCGACCCTCTCCTACGAGCAGTACTTC; cdr3_aa: CATSPTLSYEQYF
v_call: TRBV27; j_call: TRBJ2-1; d_call: TRBD2; clone_size: many; cdr3_nt: TGTGCCAGCCATAGCGGGGGGGGGTTAATTGAGCAGTTCTTC; cdr3_aa: CASHSGGGLIEQFF
v_call: TRBV27; j_call: TRBJ2-1; d_call: .; clone_size: few; cdr3_nt: TGTGCCAGCAGTTTATCGGGGGTGGGGAATGAGCAGTTCTTC; cdr3_aa: CASSLSGVGNEQFF
v_call: TRBV12-3/TRBV12-4; j_call: TRBJ1-5; d_call: TRBD1; clone_size: many; cdr3_nt: TGTGCCAGCAGCTTCGGACAGGGAGGGAATCAGCCCCAGCATTTT; cdr3_aa: CASSFGQGGNQPQHF
v_call: TRBV7-6; j_call: TRBJ2-1; d_call: .; clone_size: few; cdr3_nt: TGTGCCAGCAGCTTAGCGAGGAGGGGGAATCACAATGAGCAGTTCTTC; cdr3_aa: CASSLARRGNHNEQFF
v_call: TRBV11-3; j_call: TRBJ2-3; d_call: .; clone_size: .; cdr3_nt: TGTGCCAGCAGCCCAGGGGCGGGGTGGCACGATACGCAGTATTTT; cdr3_aa: CASSPGAGWHDTQYF
v_call: TRBV6-6; j_call: TRBJ2-7; d_call: .; clone_size: .; cdr3_nt: TGTGCCAGCAGCTCTGCTTATTACGAGCAGTACTTC; cdr3_aa: CASSSAYYEQYF
v_call: TRBV19; j_call: TRBJ1-1; d_call: .; clone_size: few; cdr3_nt: TGTGCCAGTCTATACCGGGGGCGACACACTGAAGCTTTCTTT; cdr3_aa: CASLYRGRHTEAFF
v_call: TRBV27; j_call: TRBJ1-1; d_call: .; clone_size: few; cdr3_nt: TGTGCCAGCAGTTTAACGACAGGTCCCACTGAAGCTTTCTTT; cdr3_aa: CASSLTTGPTEAFF
v_call: TRBV29-1; j_call: TRBJ2-7; d_call: .; clone_size: few; cdr3_nt: TGCAGCGTTGAAGTGGATACGAGAACCCCCTACGAGCAGTACTTC; cdr3_aa: CSVEVDTRTPYEQYF
v_call: TRBV7-9; j_call: TRBJ1-2; d_call: TRBD1; clone_size: .; cdr3_nt: TGTGCCAGCAGCTCCTCGGAGGACAGGTTAAACTATGGCTACACCTTC; cdr3_aa: CASSSSEDRLNYGYTF
v_call: TRBV12-3/TRBV12-4; j_call: TRBJ1-5; d_call: .; clone_size: many; cdr3_nt: TGTGCCAGCAGGTCCGGGGGGGGGCCAAGCCAGCCCCAGCATTTT; cdr3_aa: CASRSGGGPSQPQHF
v_call: TRBV2; j_call: TRBJ2-1; d_call: TRBD1; clone_size: .; cdr3_nt: TGTGCCAGCAGTGAAGGCACAGGGGGCGCCTACAATGAGCAGTTCTTC; cdr3_aa: CASSEGTGGAYNEQFF
v_call: TRBV6-2/TRBV6-3; j_call: TRBJ1-6; d_call: TRBD1; clone_size: .; cdr3_nt: TGTGCCAGCAGCCCACCCGGGACAGGGGGCTCACCCCTCCACTTT; cdr3_aa: CASSPPGTGGSPLHF
v_call: TRBV7-8; j_call: TRBJ2-3; d_call: .; clone_size: .; cdr3_nt: TGTGCCAGCAGCTTGACCTTTCCAGATACGCAGTATTTT; cdr3_aa: CASSLTFPDTQYF
v_call: TRBV6-5; j_call: TRBJ2-3; d_call: .; clone_size: .; cdr3_nt: TGTGCCAGCAGTTACCGAACTAACACAGATACGCAGTATTTT; cdr3_aa: CASSYRTNTDTQYF
v_call: TRBV12-3/TRBV12-4; j_call: TRBJ1-1; d_call: .; clone_size: .; cdr3_nt: TGTGTCAGCAGTGTGACGGAAAACACTGAAGCTTTCTTT; cdr3_aa: CVSSVTENTEAFF
v_call: TRBV7-8; j_call: TRBJ1-1; d_call: TRBD1; clone_size: few; cdr3_nt: TGTGTCAGCAGCCCAACAGGGGGCCCGAACACTGAAGCTTTCTTT; cdr3_aa: CVSSPTGGPNTEAFF
v_call: TRBV9; j_call: TRBJ1-1; d_call: .; clone_size: .; cdr3_nt: TGTGCCAGCAGCGACGGGACATTGAACACTGAAGCTTTCTTT; cdr3_aa: CASSDGTLNTEAFF
v_call: TRBV7-2; j_call: TRBJ2-7; d_call: TRBD2; clone_size: many; cdr3_nt: TGTGCCAGCAGCCCAGGAGCGGGGCCCTACGAGCAGTACTTC; cdr3_aa: CASSPGAGPYEQYF
v_call: TRBV7-9; j_call: TRBJ2-5; d_call: TRBD1; clone_size: .; cdr3_nt: TGTGCCAGCAGCTTGACAGGGAAACAAGAGACCCAGTACTTC; cdr3_aa: CASSLTGKQETQYF
v_call: TRBV6-6; j_call: TRBJ2-2; d_call: TRBD2; clone_size: .; cdr3_nt: TGTGCCAGCAGTTACTCTTCAAGCGGGGGGGCCACCGGGGAGCTGTTTTTT; cdr3_aa: CASSYSSSGGATGELFF
v_call: TRBV4-1; j_call: TRBJ2-1; d_call: .; clone_size: .; cdr3_nt: TGCGCCAGCAGCCAAGATCCCCCTAGTACGACCTACAATGAGCAGTTCTTC; cdr3_aa: CASSQDPPSTTYNEQFF
v_call: TRBV11-1; j_call: TRBJ2-5; d_call: TRBD2; clone_size: .; cdr3_nt: TGTGCCAGCAGCTTCCTTGCGGGGGTAAACCAAGAGACCCAGTACTTC; cdr3_aa: CASSFLAGVNQETQYF
v_call: TRBV2; j_call: TRBJ1-5; d_call: .; clone_size: .; cdr3_nt: TGTGCCAGCAGAGAACCGGGGCAGCCCCAGCATTTT; cdr3_aa: CASREPGQPQHF
v_call: TRBV9; j_call: TRBJ2-2; d_call: .; clone_size: .; cdr3_nt: TGTGCCAGCAGCGACCTCGGGCAGGGGAACACCGGGGAGCTGTTTTTT; cdr3_aa: CASSDLGQGNTGELFF
v_call: TRBV7-9; j_call: TRBJ1-1; d_call: TRBD1; clone_size: few; cdr3_nt: TGTGCCAGCAGCCCGACTTCCGGGACAGAGGCAAGAGCTTTCTTT; cdr3_aa: CASSPTSGTEARAFF
v_call: TRBV10-3; j_call: TRBJ1-5; d_call: .; clone_size: once; cdr3_nt: TGTGCCATCATGGACGAGGGGACCCAGCATTTT; cdr3_aa: CAIMDEGTQHF
v_call: TRBV14; j_call: TRBJ2-3; d_call: TRBD1; clone_size: .; cdr3_nt: TGTGCCAGCAGCCATTGGACAGGGGAGTTACAGTATTTT; cdr3_aa: CASSHWTGELQYF
v_call: TRBV27; j_call: TRBJ2-5; d_call: .; clone_size: .; cdr3_nt: TGTGCCAGCGGATTAAAAGAGACCCAGTACTTC; cdr3_aa: CASGLKETQYF